The present entry profiles one TCR beta chain with its context. The target antigen is unknown. This specimen belongs to a study of CD8+CD57+ T cells in acquired aplastic anemia. Study-wide results and limits: Patients and controls shared about 27 CD8+ CDR3 sequences.

It was patients with CD8+CD57+ cell expansion by flow cytometry who were chosen for sequencing. Every one of the patients had aplastic anemia (severe, acquired). Genomic DNA, serving as template, underwent TCR beta VDJ and CDR3 profiling. In TCRdb, the reads were re-called with MiXCR into one record per CDR3 protein. The sample lists about 250,000 distinct CDR3 sequences, around 45% occurring once. Germline V gene data show CDR1 as ENHRY and CDR2 as SYGVKD. The V end was cut by 6 bases, the J end by 6 bases, with 22 bases between. CDR3 length equals 16 residues. Material for sequencing was sorted CD4+, CD8+, or CD8+CD57+ T cells (not recorded which) from PBMCs. The receptor comes from a human donor with aplastic anemia. The chain combines TRBV10-3 with TRBJ2-3, with a tentative D call TRBD2 (6 bases). The CDR3 spells CAIRPGSGQAGDTQYF. The CDR3 bases are TGTGCCATCAGGCCTGGGTCCGGGCAGGCGGGGGATACGCAGTATTTT.